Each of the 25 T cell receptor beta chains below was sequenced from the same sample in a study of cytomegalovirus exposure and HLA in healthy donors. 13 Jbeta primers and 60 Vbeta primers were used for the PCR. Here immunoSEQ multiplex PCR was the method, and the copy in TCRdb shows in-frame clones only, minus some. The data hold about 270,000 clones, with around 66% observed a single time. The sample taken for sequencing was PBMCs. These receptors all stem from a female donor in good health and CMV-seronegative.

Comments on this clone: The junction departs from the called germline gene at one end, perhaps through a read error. This chain's CDR3 is CSSSLEGLRRHEQFF. The CDR3 DNA reads as TGTTCCAGCAGCTTAGAAGGACTTAGACGGCATGAGCAGTTCTTC. This chain connects TRBV7-9 to TRBJ2-1; D might be TRBD2 (5 bases). CDR3 size: 15 residues. Looked up from germline, CDR1 is SEHNR and CDR2 is FQNEAQ (reference sequence).

CDR3 amino acids: CASSHQYSLGVTGELFF. The DNA for the CDR3 is TGTGCCAGCAGCCATCAATATTCCCTGGGCGTCACCGGGGAGCTGTTTTTT. This chain connects TRBV14 to TRBJ2-2; D is uncertain. The CDR3 sequence is 17 residues long. V was clipped by 3 bases and J by 4 bases, with 18 bases between them. CDR1 and CDR2 from the germline V gene are SGHDN and FVKESK.

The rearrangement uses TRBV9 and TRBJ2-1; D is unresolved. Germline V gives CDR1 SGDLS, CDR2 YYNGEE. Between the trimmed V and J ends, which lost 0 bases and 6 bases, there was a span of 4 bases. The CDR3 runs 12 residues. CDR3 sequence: CASSVDGNEQFF. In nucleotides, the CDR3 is TGTGCCAGCAGCGTAGACGGCAATGAGCAGTTCTTC. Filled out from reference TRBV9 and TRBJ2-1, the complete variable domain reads DSGVTQTPKHLITATGQRVTLRCSPRSGDLSVYWYQQSLDQGLQFLIQYYNGEERAKGNILERFSAQQFPDLHSELNLSSLELGDSALYFCASSVDGNEQFFGPGTRLTVL.

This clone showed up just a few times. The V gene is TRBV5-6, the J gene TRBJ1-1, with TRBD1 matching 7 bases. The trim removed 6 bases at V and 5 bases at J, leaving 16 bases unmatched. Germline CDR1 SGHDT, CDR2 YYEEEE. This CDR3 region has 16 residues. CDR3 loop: CASTSYSAGGSTEAFF. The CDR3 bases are TGTGCCAGCACCTCCTATTCGGCAGGGGGAAGTACTGAAGCTTTCTTT.

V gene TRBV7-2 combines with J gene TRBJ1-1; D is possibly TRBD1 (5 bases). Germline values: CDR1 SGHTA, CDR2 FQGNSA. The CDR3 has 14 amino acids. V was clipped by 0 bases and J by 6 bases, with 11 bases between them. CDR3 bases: TGTGCCAGCAGCTTAGCTGGGGGGGACGCTGAAGCTTTCTTT. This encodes CASSLAGGDAEAFF.

The CDR3 sequence: CASRRPQNNEQFF. DNA for the CDR3: TGTGCCAGCAGGAGGCCACAAAACAATGAGCAGTTCTTC. This chain connects TRBV6-1 to TRBJ2-1; D unclear. CDR1 MNHNS and CDR2 SASEGT come from the germline V gene. V was pared by 6 bases and J by 5 bases, with 11 bases between. This CDR3 is 13 amino acids long.

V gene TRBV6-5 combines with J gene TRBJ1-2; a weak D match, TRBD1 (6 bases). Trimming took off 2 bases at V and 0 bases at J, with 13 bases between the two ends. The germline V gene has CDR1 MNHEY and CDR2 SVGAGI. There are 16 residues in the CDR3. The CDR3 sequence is CASSYTQQGSNYGYTF. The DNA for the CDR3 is TGTGCCAGCAGTTACACTCAACAGGGATCTAACTATGGCTACACCTTC.

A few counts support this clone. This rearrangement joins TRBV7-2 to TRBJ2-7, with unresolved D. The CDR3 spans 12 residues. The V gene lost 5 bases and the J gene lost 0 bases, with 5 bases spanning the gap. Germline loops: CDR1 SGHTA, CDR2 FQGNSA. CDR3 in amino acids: CASSPSSYEQYF. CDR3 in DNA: TGTGCCAGCAGCCCTAGCTCCTACGAGCAGTACTTC.

The CDR3: CASSLGTVNEQFF. DNA for the CDR3: TGTGCCAGCAGCTTAGGTACGGTTAATGAGCAGTTCTTC. This chain uses TRBV7-9 with TRBJ2-1; no firm D call. Germline CDR1 and CDR2: SEHNR and FQNEAQ (reference sequence). This CDR3 is built from 13 residues. The V gene lost 1 base and the J gene lost 7 bases, with 8 bases spanning the gap. The whole variable domain, filled in from reference TRBV7-9 and TRBJ2-1, reads DTGVSQNPRHKITKRGQNVTFRCDPISEHNRLYWYRQTLGQGPEFLTYFQNEAQLEKSRLLSDRFSAERPKGSFSTLEIQRTEQGDSAMYLCASSLGTVNEQFFGPGTRLTVL.

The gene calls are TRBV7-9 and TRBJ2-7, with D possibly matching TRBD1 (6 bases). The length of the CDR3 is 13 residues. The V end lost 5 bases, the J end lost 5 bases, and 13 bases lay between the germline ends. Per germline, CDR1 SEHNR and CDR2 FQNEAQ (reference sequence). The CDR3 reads CASSAQGNNEQYF. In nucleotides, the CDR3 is TGTGCCAGCAGCGCACAGGGAAATAACGAGCAGTACTTC.

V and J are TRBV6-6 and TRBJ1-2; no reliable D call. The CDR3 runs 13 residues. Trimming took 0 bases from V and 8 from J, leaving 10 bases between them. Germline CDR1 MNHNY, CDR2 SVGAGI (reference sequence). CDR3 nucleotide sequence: TGTGCCAGCAGTTACTCCCCGGCGGCGGGCTACACCTTC. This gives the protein CASSYSPAAGYTF.

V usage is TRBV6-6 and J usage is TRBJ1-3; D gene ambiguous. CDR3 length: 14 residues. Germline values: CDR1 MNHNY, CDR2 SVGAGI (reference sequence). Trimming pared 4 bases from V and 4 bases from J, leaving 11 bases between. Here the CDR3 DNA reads TGTGCCAGCAGTTTAGGAGGGTACGGAAACACCATATATTTT. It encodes CASSLGGYGNTIYF.

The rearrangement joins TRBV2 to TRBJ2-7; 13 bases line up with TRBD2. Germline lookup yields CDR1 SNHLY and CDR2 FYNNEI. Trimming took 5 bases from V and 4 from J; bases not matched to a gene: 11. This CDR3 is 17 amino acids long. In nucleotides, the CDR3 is TGTGCCAGCAGTTCGACTAGCGGGAGGTCGTTTTCATACGAGCAGTACTTC. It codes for CASSSTSGRSFSYEQYF.

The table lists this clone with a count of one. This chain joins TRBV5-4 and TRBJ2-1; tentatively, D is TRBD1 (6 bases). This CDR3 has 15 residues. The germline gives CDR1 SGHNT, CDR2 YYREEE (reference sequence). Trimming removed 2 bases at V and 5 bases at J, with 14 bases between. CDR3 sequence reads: CASSFLTGTDNEQFF. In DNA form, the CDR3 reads TGTGCCAGCAGCTTTCTGACAGGCACGGACAATGAGCAGTTCTTC.

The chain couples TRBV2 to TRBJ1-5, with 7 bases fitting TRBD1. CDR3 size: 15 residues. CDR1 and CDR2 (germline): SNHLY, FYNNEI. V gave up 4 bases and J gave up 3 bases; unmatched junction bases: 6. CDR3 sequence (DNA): TGTGCCAGCAGTGGAGGGGGGACAGTCAATCAGCCCCAGCATTTT. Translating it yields CASSGGGTVNQPQHF.

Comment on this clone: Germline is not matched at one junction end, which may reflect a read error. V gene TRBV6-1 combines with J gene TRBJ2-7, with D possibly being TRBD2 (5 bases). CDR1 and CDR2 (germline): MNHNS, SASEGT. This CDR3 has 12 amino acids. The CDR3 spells CASSENREPYPF. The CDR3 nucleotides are TGTGCCAGCAGTGAAAATCGGGAACCTTACCCCTTC.

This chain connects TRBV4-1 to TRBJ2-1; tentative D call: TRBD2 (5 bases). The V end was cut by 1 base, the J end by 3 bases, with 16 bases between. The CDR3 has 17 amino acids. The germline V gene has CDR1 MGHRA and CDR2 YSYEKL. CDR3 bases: TGCGCCAGCAGCCAAGGTAGCGACAATACATACTACAATGAGCAGTTCTTC. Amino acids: CASSQGSDNTYYNEQFF.

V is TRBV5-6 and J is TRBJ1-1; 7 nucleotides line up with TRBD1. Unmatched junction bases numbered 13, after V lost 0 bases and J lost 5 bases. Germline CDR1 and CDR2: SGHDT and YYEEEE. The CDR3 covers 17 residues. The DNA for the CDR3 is TGTGCCAGCAGCTTGGGCTTCCTTGACAGGGCGGGAACTGAAGCTTTCTTT. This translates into CASSLGFLDRAGTEAFF.

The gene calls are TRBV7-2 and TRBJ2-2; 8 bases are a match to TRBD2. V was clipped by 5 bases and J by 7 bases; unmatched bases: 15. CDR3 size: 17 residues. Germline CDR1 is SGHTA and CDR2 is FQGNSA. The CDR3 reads CASSPHQVSGNGGELFF. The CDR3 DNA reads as TGTGCCAGCAGCCCGCACCAAGTTAGCGGGAACGGCGGGGAGCTGTTTTTT.

The CDR3 reads CASTTHGETQYF. CDR3 in DNA: TGTGCCAGCACTACCCACGGGGAGACCCAGTACTTC. The J gene is TRBJ2-5, the V gene TRBV28; D uncertain. With 7 bases removed from V and 5 bases from J, the gap between germline ends came to 11 bases. CDR3 size: 12 residues. From germline, CDR1 is MDHEN and CDR2 SYDVKM. The full variable domain, completed using reference TRBV28 and TRBJ2-5, is DVKVTQSSRYLVKRTGEKVFLECVQDMDHENMFWYRQDPGLGLRLIYFSYDVKMKEKGDIPEGYSVSREKKERFSLILESASTNQTSMYLCASTTHGETQYFGPGTRLLVL.

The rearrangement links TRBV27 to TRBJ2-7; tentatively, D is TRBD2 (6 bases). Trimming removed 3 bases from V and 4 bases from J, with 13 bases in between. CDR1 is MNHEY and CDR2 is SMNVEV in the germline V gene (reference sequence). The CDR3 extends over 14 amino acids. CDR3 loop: CASSFTGEGYEQYF. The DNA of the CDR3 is TGTGCCAGCAGTTTCACGGGAGAGGGGTACGAGCAGTACTTC.

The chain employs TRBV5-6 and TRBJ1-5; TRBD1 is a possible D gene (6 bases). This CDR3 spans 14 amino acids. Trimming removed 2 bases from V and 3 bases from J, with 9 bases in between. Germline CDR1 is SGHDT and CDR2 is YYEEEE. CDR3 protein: CASSFRQVNQPQHF. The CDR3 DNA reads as TGTGCCAGCAGCTTTCGACAGGTCAATCAGCCCCAGCATTTT.

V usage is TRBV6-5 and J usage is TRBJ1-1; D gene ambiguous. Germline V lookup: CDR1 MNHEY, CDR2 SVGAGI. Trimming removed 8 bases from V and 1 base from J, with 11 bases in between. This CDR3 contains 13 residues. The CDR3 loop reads CASRRAENTEAFF. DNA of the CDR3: TGTGCCAGCCGCCGCGCGGAGAACACTGAAGCTTTCTTT.

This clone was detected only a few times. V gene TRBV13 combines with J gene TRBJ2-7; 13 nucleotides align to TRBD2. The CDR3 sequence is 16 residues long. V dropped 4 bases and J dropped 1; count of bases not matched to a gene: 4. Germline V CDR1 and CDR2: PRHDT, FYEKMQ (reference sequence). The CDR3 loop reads CASSSTSGRFSYEQYF. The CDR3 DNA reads TGTGCCAGCAGCTCGACTAGCGGGAGGTTTTCCTACGAGCAGTACTTC.

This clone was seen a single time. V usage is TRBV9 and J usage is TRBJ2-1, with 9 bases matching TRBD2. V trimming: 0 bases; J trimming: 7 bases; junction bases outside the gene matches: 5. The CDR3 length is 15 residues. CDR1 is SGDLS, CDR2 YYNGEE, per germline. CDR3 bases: TGTGCCAGCAGCGTAGTCGGGCTAGCGGGAAATGAGCAGTTCTTC. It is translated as CASSVVGLAGNEQFF.